The rows below give T cell receptor beta chains drawn from one sample of a study of blood T cell repertoires in COVID-19. Method: immunoSEQ multiplex PCR; TCRdb's copy keeps in-frame clones and lacks some. The top ten hold roughly 5.2% of the sample, which has 140,000 or so clones, around 79% seen once. Sequencing was carried out using peripheral blood. These receptors all come from a woman between 70 and 85 years old with COVID-19, enrolled during active disease. Both conserved end residues are part of each CDR3.

TRBV6-5 14 CASSWTGNTGELFF
TRBV7-2 18 CASSLVGGQRGPYNEQFF
TRBV19 14 CASMVSPDTGELFF
TRBV9 15 CASSDVQGFGNTIYF
TRBV29-1 13 CSVEGTAGGELFF
TRBV6-2/TRBV6-3 17 CASSPDPPGVDTGELFF
TRBV3-1/TRBV3-2 15 CASSPRTGGISPLHF
TRBV2 15 CASSSRDSVFYGYTF
TRBV18 17 CASSPQRTGRISYEQYF
TRBV12-5 16 CASGLRLAGFTDTQYF
TRBV5-1 14 CASHRDSNTGELFF
TRBV11-2 14 CASRSFGGNYGYTF
TRBV14 17 CASSRGQPISGANVLTF
TRBV6-2/TRBV6-3 17 CASSYTLASGSYNEQFF
TRBV7-2 14 CASSLGGSGNTIYF
TRBV29-1 14 CSAPMQGMNTEAFF
TRBV6-2/TRBV6-3 17 CASSYGQGDIRNYGYTF
TRBV6-6 10 CASYGTEAFF
TRBV4-2 16 CASSQERRGRTDTQYF
TRBV6-4 15 CASSAGQAPNEKLFF
TRBV28 16 CASSLGLRGSTDTQYF
TRBV5-4 14 CASSKTGQGTEAFF
TRBV3-1/TRBV3-2 14 CASSRRSGGNEQFF
TRBV2 13 CASTRRGNQPQHF
TRBV30 16 CAWSAYRGNVGNTIYF
TRBV7-9 14 CASSFGTDTGELFF
TRBV18 16 CASLHGSGGRNTEAFF
TRBV3-1/TRBV3-2 16 CASSPSGLLIVIEQFF
TRBV6-5 11 CASSREPPQYF
TRBV4-1 16 CASSQETGDRGSPLHF
TRBV5-1 14 CASSLTGGRGEAFF
TRBV9 17 CASSVAVGDGPRGEQYF
TRBV30 14 CAWSIAGGSYGYTF
TRBV4-1 19 CASSQDGTSGGTSTDTQYF
TRBV6-5 12 CASSQNRGGYTF
TRBV2 14 CASSGSSGEYEQFF
TRBV6-5 13 CASSSGTRVEQYF
TRBV29-1 12 CSYSGKTAEAFF
TRBV6-2/TRBV6-3 13 CASSWRDAETQYF
TRBV24-1 14 CATSDAGRTDTQYF
TRBV30 13 CAWSLGYTDTQYF
TRBV27 14 CASRVGQVSYEQYF
TRBV13 15 CASSFAAGGPYEQYF
TRBV9 14 CASSVGGRGTEAFF
TRBV6-2/TRBV6-3 17 CASSYSKRAGVTNEQFF
TRBV7-2 13 CASSPRSGENQYF
TRBV19 15 CASSIDSSGRYGYTF
TRBV12-3/TRBV12-4 12 CASSLQRGGYTF
TRBV5-6 15 CASSSSGRVTGELFF
TRBV28 14 CASTNGGSQETQYF
TRBV12-3/TRBV12-4 13 CASSLRPGEGYTF
TRBV5-1 13 CASSIGQGFEQYF
TRBV7-3 13 CASARGTQETQYF